These 15 T cell receptor beta chains were all obtained from the same sample, sequenced in a study of shared clonotypes between healthy human individuals. Only in-frame clones appear in the TCRdb table, and some are missing; sequencing was by immunoSEQ multiplex PCR. Among around 300,000 clones listed, 87% were seen once. What was sequenced was memory CD8+ T cells sorted from blood. Subset indicated: CD45RO+ cells pooled with CCR7-negative TemRA cells. These TCRs come from a man younger than 35 in good health.

The V call is TRBV30, the J call TRBJ1-2; D uncertain. The CDR3 is 12 residues long. Trimming pared 8 bases from V and 4 bases from J, leaving 14 bases between. CDR1 is GTSNPN, CDR2 SVGIG, per germline (reference sequence). Written as DNA, the CDR3 is TGTGCCAGCTTAGTAACCGTCTATGGCTACACCTTC. This translates into CASLVTVYGYTF.

CDR3 DNA: TGTGCCAGCAGCTTACCCCTGGACGGGTACGAGCAGTACTTC. Its translation: CASSLPLDGYEQYF. The chain links TRBV5-5 to TRBJ2-7; no clear D. V lost 2 bases, J lost 4 bases, and 13 bases lay in between. The CDR3 is made up of 14 amino acids. CDR1 and CDR2 (germline): SGHKS, YYEKEE (reference sequence).

This clone was counted a single time. The chain carries TRBV13 and TRBJ2-7; 12 positions agree with TRBD2. The CDR3 consists of 15 residues. V shed 0 bases and J 5 bases; nucleotides not matched to a gene: 2. Germline V gene lookup returns CDR1 PRHDT and CDR2 FYEKMQ (reference sequence). CDR3 nucleotides: TGTGCCAGCAGCTTAGGGGGACTAGCGGGTAACGAGCAGTACTTC. As protein: CASSLGGLAGNEQYF.

This clone came up a few times. The chain couples TRBV5-6 to TRBJ2-5, with 11 bases identical to TRBD2. The CDR3 totals 16 residues. CDR1 and CDR2 from the germline V gene are SGHDT and YYEEEE. The ends lost 2 bases at V and 2 bases at J; junction bases unmatched: 5. The CDR3 spells CASSLSLAGGQETQYF. CDR3 DNA: TGTGCCAGCAGCTTAAGTCTAGCGGGAGGACAAGAGACCCAGTACTTC. Full variable domain (rest looked up from reference TRBV5-6 and TRBJ2-5): DAGVTQSPTHLIKTRGQQVTLRCSPKSGHDTVSWYQQALGQGPQFIFQYYEEEERQRGNFPDRFSGHQFPNYSSELNVNALLLGDSALYLCASSLSLAGGQETQYFGPGTRLLVL.

The chain joins TRBV10-1 to TRBJ2-7, with 8 bases that match TRBD2. CDR1 and CDR2 (germline): WNHNN, SYGVQD (reference sequence). J was trimmed by 4 bases and V by 3 bases; bases with no gene match: 5. There are 14 residues in the CDR3. CDR3 residues: CASSDGGGFYEQYF. The CDR3 coding sequence is TGCGCCAGCAGTGATGGCGGGGGGTTTTACGAGCAGTACTTC.

J is TRBJ2-7 and V is TRBV29-1; possible D gene TRBD1, 6 bases. V lost 5 bases and J 3 bases, leaving 17 bases between the germline ends. The CDR3 is made up of 14 amino acids. From germline, CDR1 is SQVTM and CDR2 ANQGSEA. CDR3 in DNA: TGCAGCGTTAGGGGGACACCCGTCCTCTACGAGCAGTACTTC. Translation gives CSVRGTPVLYEQYF.

As concerns this clone: The junction departs from the called germline gene at one end, perhaps through a read error. The chain employs TRBV13 and TRBJ2-2, with a possible D match to TRBD2 (6 bases). This CDR3 spans 14 amino acids. The germline V gene has CDR1 PRHDT and CDR2 FYEKMQ (reference sequence). The CDR3 region is CASSVGINTGGLFF. CDR3 DNA: TGTGCCAGCAGTGTAGGGATCAACACCGGGGGGCTGTTTTTT.

CDR3 in DNA: TGTGCCAGCAGCTTAGTGGGCCAAACCTTCACAGATACGCAGTATTTT. Translating it yields CASSLVGQTFTDTQYF. The V gene is TRBV13, the J gene TRBJ2-3, with D unclear. Germline V gives CDR1 PRHDT, CDR2 FYEKMQ (reference sequence). Trimming left V 1 base short and J 2 bases short, with 13 bases between. The CDR3 extends over 16 amino acids.

Details on this clone: The sample has other DNA sequences that encode this CDR3 too. CDR3 sequence reads: CASRPRGGTEAFF. CDR3 coding DNA: TGTGCCAGCAGGCCCAGGGGGGGCACTGAAGCTTTCTTT. This chain connects TRBV6-5 to TRBJ1-1, with 7 bases that match TRBD1. V was pared by 6 bases and J by 4 bases, with 5 bases of the junction left unmatched. The CDR3 has 13 residues. The germline V gene encodes CDR1 MNHEY and CDR2 SVGAGI.

The rearrangement joins TRBV5-6 to TRBJ2-7, with D perhaps given as TRBD1 or TRBD2 (5 bases each). There are 15 residues in the CDR3. Germline V gene lookup returns CDR1 SGHDT and CDR2 YYEEEE. The V gene lost 4 bases and the J gene lost 2 bases, with 16 bases spanning the gap. CDR3 in DNA: TGTGCCAGCAGCCCGACCCGGGACCGAGCCTACGAGCAGTACTTC. It specifies CASSPTRDRAYEQYF.

V and J are TRBV7-6 and TRBJ2-3, with 8 bases identical to TRBD2. The germline CDR1 and CDR2 sequences are SGHVS and FNYEAQ. Trimming at V came to 6 bases and at J to 5 bases, leaving 7 bases not matched to a gene. This CDR3 contains 14 residues. The CDR3: CASSDSGILDTQYF. The DNA of the CDR3 is TGTGCCAGCAGTGATAGCGGGATACTAGATACGCAGTATTTT.

This clone appeared a single time. The V gene is TRBV4-1, the J gene TRBJ2-1; possible D gene TRBD1, 6 bases. Germline lookup yields CDR1 MGHRA and CDR2 YSYEKL. Trimming removed 0 bases at V and 8 bases at J, with 8 bases between. The CDR3 is made up of 13 amino acids. The CDR3 nucleotides read TGCGCCAGCAGCCAAGAATCAGGGGATGAGCAGTTCTTC. It translates to CASSQESGDEQFF.

This chain uses TRBV2 with TRBJ2-5; 9 nucleotides align to TRBD2. The CDR3 is made up of 15 amino acids. Germline assignment: CDR1 SNHLY and CDR2 FYNNEI. Trimming cost V 6 bases and J 5 bases; bases outside gene matches: 10. As DNA, the CDR3 is TGTGCCAGCAGGGTGACTAGCGGTAGGGTGGAGACCCAGTACTTC. Its protein product is CASRVTSGRVETQYF.

The chain carries TRBV6-5 and TRBJ2-7; no clear D gene. CDR1 MNHEY and CDR2 SVGAGI come from the germline V gene. The CDR3 contains 14 residues. Trimming took 3 bases from V and 2 from J, leaving 11 bases between them. The CDR3, as DNA: TGTGCCAGCAGTTATTCCGAGGACCCCTACGAGCAGTACTTC. Encoded protein: CASSYSEDPYEQYF.

A word on this clone: It is likely a read error: a sequence one base away is far more abundant. Distinct nucleotide sequences in the sample also encode this CDR3. The gene calls are TRBV9 and TRBJ2-7; 12 nucleotides match TRBD2. The ends lost 3 bases at V and 5 bases at J; junction bases unmatched: 3. The CDR3 covers 14 residues. Germline V gene data show CDR1 as SGDLS and CDR2 as YYNGEE. The CDR3 DNA reads TGTGCCAGCAGCGCTAGCGGGAGGGTAGACGAGCAGTACTTC. It yields the protein CASSASGRVDEQYF.